The T cell receptor (beta chain) under discussion was sequenced for a study of control samples from healthy donors and cancer patients. This CDR3 has 15 amino acids. Deletions cut 4 bases from V and 4 bases from J, with 17 bases between. CDR1 and CDR2 (germline): SGHNT, YYREEE (reference sequence). TCRdb's copy holds only in-frame clones and misses some; the assay was immunoSEQ multiplex PCR. This sample yields around 110,000 clones, of which about 93% are seen a single time; roughly 2.7% belongs to the top ten. The rearrangement uses TRBV5-4 and TRBJ1-1; weak D call: TRBD1 (5 bases). The sample taken for sequencing was blood. This TCR was sampled from a man aged 25-40 years in good health. The CDR3 protein is CASSPPGLRGTEAFF. In DNA form, the CDR3 reads TGTGCCAGCAGCCCACCGGGGCTCCGGGGCACTGAAGCTTTCTTT.